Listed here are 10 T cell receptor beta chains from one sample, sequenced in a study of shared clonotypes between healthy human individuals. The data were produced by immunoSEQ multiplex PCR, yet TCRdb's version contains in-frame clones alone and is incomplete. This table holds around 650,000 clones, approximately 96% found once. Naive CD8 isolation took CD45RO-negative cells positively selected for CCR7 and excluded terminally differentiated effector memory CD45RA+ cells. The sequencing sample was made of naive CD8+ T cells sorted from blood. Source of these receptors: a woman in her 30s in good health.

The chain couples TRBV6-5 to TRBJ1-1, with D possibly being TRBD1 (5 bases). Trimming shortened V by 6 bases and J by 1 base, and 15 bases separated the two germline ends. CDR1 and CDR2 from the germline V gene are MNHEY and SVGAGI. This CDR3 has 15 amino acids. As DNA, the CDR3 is TGTGCCAGCAGCCCGGACATTCTGTGGAACACTGAAGCTTTCTTT. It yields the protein CASSPDILWNTEAFF.

Here the CDR3 DNA reads TGTGCCAGCAGCGGCTGGCGGGACTCCTACGAGCAGTACTTC. Translation gives CASSGWRDSYEQYF. The genes are TRBV9 and TRBJ2-7; possible D gene TRBD2, 6 bases. This CDR3 contains 14 residues. Germline-derived CDR1 and CDR2 are SGDLS and YYNGEE. Trimming cost V 3 bases and J 0 bases, with 10 bases left between them.

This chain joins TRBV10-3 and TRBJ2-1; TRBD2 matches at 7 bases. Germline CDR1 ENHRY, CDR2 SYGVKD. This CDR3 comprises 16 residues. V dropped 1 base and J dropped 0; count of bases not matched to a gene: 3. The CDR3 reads CAISELGGSSYNEQFF. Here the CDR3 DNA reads TGTGCCATCAGTGAGTTGGGCGGGAGCTCCTACAATGAGCAGTTCTTC.

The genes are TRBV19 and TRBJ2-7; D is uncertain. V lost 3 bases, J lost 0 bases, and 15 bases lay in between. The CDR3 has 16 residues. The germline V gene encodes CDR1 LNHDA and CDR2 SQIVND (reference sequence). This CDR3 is CASSICVGILSYEQYF. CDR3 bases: TGTGCCAGTAGTATTTGTGTCGGCATTCTCTCCTACGAGCAGTACTTC.

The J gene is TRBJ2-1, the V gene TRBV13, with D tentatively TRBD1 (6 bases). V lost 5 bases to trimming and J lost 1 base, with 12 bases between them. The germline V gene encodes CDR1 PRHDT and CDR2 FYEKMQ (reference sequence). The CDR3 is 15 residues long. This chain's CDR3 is CASSQGRASYNEQFF. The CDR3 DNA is TGTGCCAGCAGCCAGGGGCGGGCATCCTACAATGAGCAGTTCTTC.

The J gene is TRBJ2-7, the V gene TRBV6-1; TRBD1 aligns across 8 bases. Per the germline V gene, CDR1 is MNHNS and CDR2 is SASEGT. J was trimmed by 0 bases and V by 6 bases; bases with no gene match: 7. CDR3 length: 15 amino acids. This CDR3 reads CASRRPGTGSYEQYF. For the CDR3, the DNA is TGTGCCAGCAGACGACCCGGGACAGGCTCCTACGAGCAGTACTTC.

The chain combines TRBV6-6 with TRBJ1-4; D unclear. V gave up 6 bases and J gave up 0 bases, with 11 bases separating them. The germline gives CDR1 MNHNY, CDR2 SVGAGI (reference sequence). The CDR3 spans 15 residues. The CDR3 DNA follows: TGTGCCAGCAGCCGAGGGATTGCAACTAATGAAAAACTGTTTTTT. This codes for CASSRGIATNEKLFF.

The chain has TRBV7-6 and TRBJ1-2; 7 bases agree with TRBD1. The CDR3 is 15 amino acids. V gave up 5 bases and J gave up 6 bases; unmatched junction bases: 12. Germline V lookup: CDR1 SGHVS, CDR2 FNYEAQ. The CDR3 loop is CASSDSGQVGDGYTF. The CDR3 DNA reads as TGTGCCAGCAGCGATAGCGGACAGGTGGGCGATGGCTACACCTTC.

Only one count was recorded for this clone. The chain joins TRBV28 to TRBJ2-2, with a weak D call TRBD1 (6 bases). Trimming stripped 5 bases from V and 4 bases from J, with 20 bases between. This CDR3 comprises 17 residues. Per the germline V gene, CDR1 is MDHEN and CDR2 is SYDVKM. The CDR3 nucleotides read TGTGCCAGCAGTCCCCGTATGGGGGCGAGTGGCACCGGGGAGCTGTTTTTT. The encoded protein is CASSPRMGASGTGELFF.

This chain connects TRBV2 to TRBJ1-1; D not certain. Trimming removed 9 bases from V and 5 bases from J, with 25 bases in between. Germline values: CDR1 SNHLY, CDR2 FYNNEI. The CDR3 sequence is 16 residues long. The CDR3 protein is CARRSRGQTRPTEAFF. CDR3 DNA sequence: TGTGCCAGGCGGAGTCGTGGGCAAACCCGTCCTACTGAAGCTTTCTTT.